This T cell receptor beta chain was captured in a study of control samples from healthy donors and cancer patients. Repertoires were generated with immunoSEQ multiplex PCR, while TCRdb's copy carries only in-frame clones and drops some. The table lists about 160,000 clones, approximately 94% of them singletons. Only one count was recorded for this clone. The origin of this receptor is a man aged 60-69 years with colorectal cancer. Material: PBMCs.

The CDR3: CASSQDQGAWYGYTF. CDR3 bases: TGCGCCAGCAGCCAAGACCAAGGGGCGTGGTATGGCTACACCTTC. The V call is TRBV4-1, the J call TRBJ1-2, with D possibly TRBD1 on 5 matching bases. Deletions cut 0 bases from V and 5 bases from J, with 13 bases between. This CDR3 spans 15 amino acids. Germline V CDR1 and CDR2: MGHRA, YSYEKL.